These T cell receptor beta chains were read from a single sample in a study of cytomegalovirus exposure and HLA in healthy donors. Assay: immunoSEQ multiplex PCR; the TCRdb copy retains only in-frame clones and omits some. The sample contains roughly 300,000 clones, 70% to 90% of which appear only once. Specimen: PBMCs. The receptors were sampled from a man aged 35-49 years in good health and CMV-seropositive. CDR3s include the opening cysteine and the closing phenylalanine or tryptophan. A D gene is named only where the DNA matches it firmly. Rows give clone size only sometimes, using once, few, many, or a class for an expanded clone.

clone_size,j_call,v_call,d_call,cdr3_aa,cdr3_nt
few,TRBJ1-1,TRBV4-1,TRBD1,CASSQDLPTGTANTEAFF,TGCGCCAGCAGCCAAGACCTTCCTACCGGGACAGCGAACACTGAAGCTTTCTTT
NA,TRBJ2-7,TRBV27,NA,CASSVPGLSYEQYF,TGTGCCAGCTCAGTACCGGGACTGAGTTACGAGCAGTACTTC
NA,TRBJ2-4,TRBV27,NA,CASSNADLAKNIQYF,TGTGCCAGCAGCAATGCGGATCTAGCCAAAAACATTCAGTACTTC
NA,TRBJ2-7,TRBV28,TRBD1,CASRDRGREQYF,TGTGCCAGCAGAGACAGGGGGAGAGAGCAGTACTTC
NA,TRBJ2-7,TRBV7-2,TRBD2,CASSKAGTSGRRRGEQYF,TGTGCCAGCAGCAAAGCCGGGACTAGCGGGAGGAGAAGGGGCGAGCAGTACTTC
NA,TRBJ2-7,TRBV2,TRBD1,CASSEGQGVYEQYF,TGTGCCAGCAGTGAGGGACAGGGAGTTTACGAGCAGTACTTC
few,TRBJ1-2,TRBV7-8,NA,CASSLSQEYGYTF,TGTGCCAGCAGCTTATCACAGGAGTATGGCTACACCTTC
NA,TRBJ1-5,TRBV19,NA,CASSLFRGSNQPQHF,TGTGCCAGTAGTCTCTTCAGGGGTAGCAATCAGCCCCAGCATTTT
NA,TRBJ2-7,TRBV7-9,NA,CSSSYRSYEQYF,TGTTCCAGCAGCTACAGGTCGTACGAGCAGTACTTC
few,TRBJ1-2,TRBV30,NA,CAWSYGGRNYGYTF,TGTGCCTGGAGCTATGGGGGGAGAAACTATGGCTACACCTTC
NA,TRBJ2-7,TRBV27,NA,CASSLSADSSYEQYF,TGTGCCAGCAGTTTATCGGCGGACAGTTCCTACGAGCAGTACTTC
NA,TRBJ2-5,TRBV29-1,TRBD1,CSAARDSEETQYF,TGCAGCGCCGCCAGGGACAGTGAAGAGACCCAGTACTTC
NA,TRBJ2-3,TRBV5-8,TRBD2,CASSAGTSGSTDTQYF,TGTGCCAGCAGCGCCGGGACTAGCGGGAGCACAGATACGCAGTATTTT
NA,TRBJ2-3,TRBV11-2,NA,CASSTVRVSTDTQYF,TGTGCCAGCAGCACCGTCAGGGTTAGCACAGATACGCAGTATTTT